This section outlines one T cell receptor (beta chain) sequence together with its context. Unique molecular identifiers were incorporated when the TCRbeta library was constructed. TCRdb used MiXCR to reprocess the PCR reads, holding one entry per CDR3 protein. Of around 340,000 distinct CDR3 sequences detected, 13% appear once; the ten largest clones hold over 3.5%. The data originate from a study of T-cell reconstitution after alpha-beta-depleted transplantation in children. V was trimmed by 2 bases and J by 5 bases, leaving 18 bases between them. CDR1 and CDR2 (germline): SGHTA, FQGNSA. The CDR3 covers 16 residues.

Sequenced here: PBMCs, sampled from the stem cell graft. The TCR was taken from a human donor who donated a stem cell graft to a child with Fanconi anemia. V and J are TRBV7-2 and TRBJ2-5; no clear D gene. The CDR3 reads CASSLNIGPTTETQYF. CDR3 DNA sequence: TGTGCCAGCAGCTTAAACATTGGGCCTACGACGGAGACCCAGTACTTC.